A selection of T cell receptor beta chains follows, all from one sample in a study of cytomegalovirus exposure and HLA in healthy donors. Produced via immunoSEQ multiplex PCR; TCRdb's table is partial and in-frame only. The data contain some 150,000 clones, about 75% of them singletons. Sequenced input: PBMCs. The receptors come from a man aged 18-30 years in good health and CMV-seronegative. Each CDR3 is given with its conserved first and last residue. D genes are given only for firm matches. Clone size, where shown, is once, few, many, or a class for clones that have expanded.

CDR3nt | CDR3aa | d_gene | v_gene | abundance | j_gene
TGTGCCAGCAGTTTATCGTCCCCATACGAGCAGTACTTC | CASSLSSPYEQYF | - | TRBV27 | - | TRBJ2-7
TGTGCCAGCAGTCTTTGGACAGGGACCGACACTGAAGCTTTCTTT | CASSLWTGTDTEAFF | TRBD1 | TRBV2 | - | TRBJ1-1
TGCGCCAGCAGCTTGGGGGGCTTCGAGCGGGGCGGCGGAGATACGCAGTATTTT | CASSLGGFERGGGDTQYF | TRBD2 | TRBV5-1 | - | TRBJ2-3
TGTGCCAGTAGTGGTCAGGGTTACGAGCAGTACTTC | CASSGQGYEQYF | - | TRBV19 | - | TRBJ2-7
TGTGCCAGCTCACCGAGACAGGGTACCTACGAGCAGTACTTC | CASSPRQGTYEQYF | TRBD1 | TRBV18 | once | TRBJ2-7
TGTGCCATCAGTGAGGGACAGCCTGAAGAGCAGTACTTC | CAISEGQPEEQYF | - | TRBV10-3 | few | TRBJ2-7
TGTGCCAGCAGTTTATCGCCAGCGGGGCCTCTCTACGAGCAGTACTTC | CASSLSPAGPLYEQYF | TRBD2 | TRBV27 | - | TRBJ2-7
TGTGCCAGCAGCTTAAACCTCGGGACAGGGGGCGAACAGCCCCAGCATTTT | CASSLNLGTGGEQPQHF | TRBD1 | TRBV11-2 | - | TRBJ1-5
TGTGCCAGCACCATCCGATCCCGGCAGGGCAATCAGCCCCAGCATTTT | CASTIRSRQGNQPQHF | - | TRBV27 | - | TRBJ1-5
TGTGCCAGTAGTACCTTAGGACTAGCGGAGTACACAGATACGCAGTATTTT | CASSTLGLAEYTDTQYF | TRBD2 | TRBV19 | - | TRBJ2-3
TGTGCCATCAGTCCCATAGCGGGGGACTCCAGCTCCTACAATGAGCAGTTCTTC | CAISPIAGDSSSYNEQFF | TRBD2 | TRBV10-3 | - | TRBJ2-1
TGTGCCAGCAGTTACGGACAGGCTAGCAATCAGCCCCAGCATTTT | CASSYGQASNQPQHF | TRBD1 | TRBV6-6 | few | TRBJ1-5
TGCGCCAGCAGCACGAGGACAGGAGCGAACACTGAAGCTTTCTTT | CASSTRTGANTEAFF | TRBD1 | TRBV5-1 | once | TRBJ1-1
TGTGCCAGCAGTCGGACAGGGGTGTTGAACACTGAAGCTTTCTTT | CASSRTGVLNTEAFF | TRBD1 | TRBV6-5 | few | TRBJ1-1
TGTGCCAGCAGTAGACAGGCCGCGAATTCACCCCTCCACTTT | CASSRQAANSPLHF | - | TRBV2 | - | TRBJ1-6
TGTGCCAGCAACCCGCTGTACGGGGGGAGCACAGATACGCAGTATTTT | CASNPLYGGSTDTQYF | TRBD2 | TRBV14 | - | TRBJ2-3
TGTGCCAGCAGCGAACTAGCGGGGGGCCAAGAGACCCAGTACTTC | CASSELAGGQETQYF | TRBD2 | TRBV6-4 | once | TRBJ2-5
TGCGCCAGCAGCTTGGCCCCAGACACTGAAGCTTTCTTT | CASSLAPDTEAFF | - | TRBV5-1 | - | TRBJ1-1
TGTGCCAGCAGCCAAGATTCCTCCTATAATTCCCCCCTCCACTTT | CASSQDSSYNSPLHF | - | TRBV4-2 | - | TRBJ1-6
TGTGCCAGCTCACCACCGTCGGGAGGGTCCGGGGAGCTGTTTTTT | CASSPPSGGSGELFF | TRBD2 | TRBV18 | - | TRBJ2-2
TGTGCCAGTAGTATAATGGGGGGAACTGAAGCTTTCTTT | CASSIMGGTEAFF | - | TRBV19 | - | TRBJ1-1
TGTGCCATCAGTGGTCTGGGACAGGGCTATGGAAACACCATATATTTT | CAISGLGQGYGNTIYF | TRBD1 | TRBV10-3 | - | TRBJ1-3
TGTGCCAGCAGCTTCGACAGTAATTCACCCCTCCACTTT | CASSFDSNSPLHF | - | TRBV2 | - | TRBJ1-6
TGTGCCAGCAGCCCCGGGACAGGGAAGGGCGAGCAGTACTTC | CASSPGTGKGEQYF | TRBD1 | TRBV7-8 | few | TRBJ2-7